A single sample is the source of the 26 T cell receptor beta chains below, sequenced in a study of HIV-infected patients and healthy controls. Whole blood was used without fractionation, so all unsorted peripheral T cells were included. Reverse transcription used around 500 ng RNA and constant-region primers for alpha and beta. Separate chain-specific third strand synthesis with multiplexing indices produced the alpha and beta libraries. TCRdb itself ran the 5' RACE reads through MiXCR, one entry per CDR3 protein. The sample contains roughly 13,000 distinct CDR3 sequences, roughly 10% of which appear only once. The sample taken for sequencing was blood. The receptor set was obtained from an adult in good health.

This chain uses TRBV6-2 or TRBV6-3 with TRBJ2-1, with D maybe TRBD1 (6 bases). The CDR3 covers 15 residues. Deletions cut 6 bases from V and 5 bases from J, with 17 bases between. Germline V gene sequence: CDR1 MNHEY, CDR2 SVGEGT. In DNA, the CDR3 is TGTGCCAGCAGATCCGGGACAAGCCCCAACAATGAGCAGTTCTTC. It translates to CASRSGTSPNNEQFF.

This chain connects TRBV29-1 to TRBJ2-6; the D gene could be TRBD1 or TRBD2 (5 bases each). The V end lost 5 bases, the J end lost 2 bases, and 16 bases lay between the germline ends. The germline V gene encodes CDR1 SQVTM and CDR2 ANQGSEA. This CDR3 is built from 16 residues. CDR3 DNA sequence: TGCAGCGTTCTACAGGAGGCTCCTACTGGGGCCAACGTCCTGACTTTC. Protein: CSVLQEAPTGANVLTF.

Many counts were recorded for this clonotype. CDR3 residues: CASSIPGPRNEKLFF. CDR3 DNA sequence: TGTGCCAGCAGTATTCCGGGACCGCGTAATGAAAAACTGTTTTTT. The gene calls are TRBV25-1 and TRBJ1-4; maybe TRBD1 (5 bases). V lost 5 bases and J 4 bases, leaving 14 bases between the germline ends. Germline V gene lookup returns CDR1 MGHDK and CDR2 SYGVNS. This CDR3 comprises 15 residues.

This clonotype is medium-sized (0.01 to 0.1%) by share. The rearrangement uses TRBV7-8 and TRBJ1-2; D call uncertain. The CDR3 is 14 amino acids. Germline assignment: CDR1 SGHVS and CDR2 FQNEAQ. The V end was cut by 0 bases, the J end by 3 bases, with 8 bases between. The CDR3 here is CASSLARQDYGYTF. The DNA for the CDR3 is TGTGCCAGCAGCTTAGCCAGGCAGGACTATGGCTACACCTTC. Full variable domain (remainder filled in from reference TRBV7-8 and TRBJ1-2): GAGVSQSPRYKVAKRGQDVALRCDPISGHVSLFWYQQALGQGPEFLTYFQNEAQLDKSGLPSDRFFAERPEGSVSTLKIQRTQQEDSAVYLCASSLARQDYGYTFGSGTRLTVV.

This clonotype counts as medium-sized. The chain couples TRBV3-1 to TRBJ1-5; D ambiguous. The V and J ends lost 2 bases and 9 bases respectively, with 17 bases between them. The CDR3 is 15 amino acids. The germline gives CDR1 LGHDT, CDR2 YNNKEL (reference sequence). CDR3 region: CASSQMGSGGGPQHF. Written as DNA, the CDR3 is TGTGCCAGCAGCCAAATGGGGTCGGGCGGTGGGCCCCAGCATTTT.

The genes are TRBV20-1 and TRBJ2-7, with D hard to call. The CDR3 totals 13 residues. Germline-derived CDR1 and CDR2 are DFQATT and SNEGSKA (reference sequence). Trimming pared 4 bases from V and 2 bases from J, leaving 12 bases between. The DNA of the CDR3 is TGCAGTGCTACAGGACCCTGGACCTACGAGCAGTACTTC. Amino acids: CSATGPWTYEQYF.

By frequency in the sample, this clonotype is medium-sized. This rearrangement joins TRBV6-2 or TRBV6-3 to TRBJ1-5; D ambiguous. The CDR3 extends over 14 amino acids. Trimming removed 2 bases at V and 7 bases at J, with 12 bases between. Per the germline V gene, CDR1 is MNHEY and CDR2 is SVGEGT. This chain's CDR3 is CASSYVGKEQPQHF. The CDR3 nucleotides are TGTGCCAGCAGTTACGTAGGGAAGGAACAGCCCCAGCATTTT.

This clonotype was detected many times. V usage is TRBV5-1 and J usage is TRBJ2-3, with 9 bases lining up with TRBD1. From germline, CDR1 is SGHRS and CDR2 YFSETQ. V shed 4 bases and J 3 bases; nucleotides not matched to a gene: 6. This CDR3 is 15 amino acids long. CDR3 residues: CASSQQGAITDTQYF. As DNA, the CDR3 is TGCGCCAGCAGCCAACAGGGGGCTATTACAGATACGCAGTATTTT.

The chain joins TRBV9 to TRBJ2-1; tentatively, D is TRBD1 or TRBD2 (5 bases each). The CDR3 totals 14 residues. Germline CDR1 reads SGDLS; CDR2 reads YYNGEE. Deletions cut 0 bases from V and 1 base from J, with 5 bases between. CDR3 sequence (DNA): TGTGCCAGCAGCGTAGGGGGGTCCTACAATGAGCAGTTCTTC. This encodes CASSVGGSYNEQFF.

There are a few counts of this clonotype. This chain connects TRBV4-1 to TRBJ1-3; no firm D call. V was pared by 0 bases and J by 4 bases, with 4 bases between. This CDR3 spans 13 amino acids. Per the germline V gene, CDR1 is MGHRA and CDR2 is YSYEKL. The CDR3 region is CASSQDSGNTIYF. Written as DNA, the CDR3 is TGCGCCAGCAGCCAAGATTCGGGAAACACCATATATTTT.

This clonotype is labeled medium-sized. This rearrangement joins TRBV28 to TRBJ2-6, with D possibly matching TRBD1 (6 bases). Germline V gene sequence: CDR1 MDHEN, CDR2 SYDVKM. Between the trimmed V and J ends, which lost 5 bases and 2 bases, there was a span of 10 bases. The CDR3 runs to 15 residues. For the CDR3, the DNA is TGTGCCAGCAGTAAGACAGGCCCTGGGGCCAACGTCCTGACTTTC. It translates to CASSKTGPGANVLTF.

The chain employs TRBV13 and TRBJ1-1; no clear D. Deletions cut 2 bases from V and 3 bases from J, with 13 bases between. Germline values: CDR1 PRHDT, CDR2 FYEKMQ (reference sequence). The CDR3 totals 15 residues. This chain's CDR3 is CASSLYKEFDTEAFF. CDR3 bases: TGTGCCAGCAGCTTATACAAGGAGTTCGACACTGAAGCTTTCTTT.

This chain connects TRBV5-1 to TRBJ2-7, with TRBD2 matching 8 bases. The CDR3 is 13 amino acids. The J segment lost 7 bases and the V segment lost 3 bases, leaving 6 bases of the junction unmatched. Germline CDR1 SGHRS, CDR2 YFSETQ. The CDR3 is CASSSSGRWEQYF. The CDR3 DNA reads as TGCGCCAGCAGCTCGAGCGGGAGATGGGAGCAGTACTTC.

This clonotype was detected ten times or more. The V gene is TRBV7-2, the J gene TRBJ2-3, with D uncertain. The CDR3 length is 14 residues. V gave up 5 bases and J gave up 2 bases, with 11 bases separating them. Germline CDR1 SGHTA, CDR2 FQGNSA. DNA of the CDR3: TGTGCCAGCAGCCCCCGTAGGCACACAGATACGCAGTATTTT. Protein product: CASSPRRHTDTQYF.

By its share, this clonotype is medium-sized (0.01 to 0.1%). The chain links TRBV4-1 to TRBJ1-1; tentatively, D is TRBD1 (6 bases). This CDR3 contains 18 residues. From germline, CDR1 is MGHRA and CDR2 YSYEKL. The V end lost 0 bases, the J end lost 2 bases, and 19 bases lay between the germline ends. CDR3 DNA sequence: TGCGCCAGCAGCCAAGAAATCTGGGAGGACAGACATAACACTGAAGCTTTCTTT. It specifies CASSQEIWEDRHNTEAFF.

This clonotype is categorized as medium-sized (0.01 to 0.1%). The J gene is TRBJ2-2, the V gene TRBV24-1, with TRBD2 matching over 10 bases. V shed 6 bases, J shed 0 bases, and the junction held 6 bases outside the gene matches. Germline assignment: CDR1 KGHDR and CDR2 SFDVKD. This CDR3 has 17 residues. The CDR3 DNA is TGTGCCACCAGTAACCCGGGACTAGCGTCGAACACCGGGGAGCTGTTTTTT. Translation: CATSNPGLASNTGELFF.

V usage is TRBV15 and J usage is TRBJ2-5, with TRBD1 matching 12 bases. Trimming removed 3 bases from V and 5 bases from J; junction bases left unmatched: 7. This CDR3 is built from 16 residues. Germline values: CDR1 LNHNV, CDR2 YYDKDF (reference sequence). CDR3 residues: CATSSPGTGGDETQYF. CDR3 sequence (DNA): TGTGCCACCAGCAGCCCCGGGACAGGGGGCGACGAGACCCAGTACTTC.

By its share, this clonotype is medium-sized. The rearrangement uses TRBV3-1 and TRBJ2-1; D ambiguous. The CDR3 is 13 residues long. The V end lost 6 bases, the J end lost 5 bases, and 11 bases lay between the germline ends. Germline-derived CDR1 and CDR2 are LGHDT and YNNKEL (reference sequence). The chain's CDR3 is CASSTRGNNEQFF. The CDR3 bases are TGTGCCAGCAGTACCCGAGGCAACAATGAGCAGTTCTTC.

V usage is TRBV12-3 or TRBV12-4 and J usage is TRBJ2-7, with D perhaps matching TRBD1 or TRBD2 (6 bases each). Trimming pared 4 bases from V and 4 bases from J, leaving 23 bases between. The CDR3 sequence is 17 residues long. The CDR3 reads CASSSHDLRDKSYEQYF. In nucleotides, the CDR3 is TGTGCCAGCAGTTCCCACGATCTGCGGGACAAGAGTTACGAGCAGTACTTC.

This clonotype was recorded at least ten times. The chain employs TRBV5-1 and TRBJ1-1; 7 nucleotides line up with TRBD1. Unmatched junction bases numbered 11, after V lost 0 bases and J lost 3 bases. The CDR3 runs to 17 residues. CDR1 is SGHRS and CDR2 is YFSETQ in the germline V gene. The CDR3 nucleotides are TGCGCCAGCAGCTTGGTTCCTCGACAGGGTTTCGACACTGAAGCTTTCTTT. Its translation: CASSLVPRQGFDTEAFF.

At least ten counts were recorded for this clonotype. This chain uses TRBV7-8 with TRBJ1-2, with 10 bases aligning to TRBD1. This CDR3 comprises 18 residues. Germline V CDR1 and CDR2: SGHVS, FQNEAQ. J gave up 7 bases and V 4 bases, and 18 bases lay outside the gene matches. The CDR3 coding sequence is TGTGCCAGCAGCTCCCAAGACAGGGGGCGAAAAGGGCCGGGTGGCTACACCTTC. Translating it yields CASSSQDRGRKGPGGYTF.

This clonotype was counted a few times. V and J are TRBV6-5 and TRBJ2-3; perhaps TRBD2 as D (6 bases). The CDR3 consists of 15 residues. Germline V gene lookup returns CDR1 MNHEY and CDR2 SVGAGI. Trimming removed 8 bases at V and 2 bases at J, with 17 bases between. CDR3 residues: CASGMGLLDTDTQYF. CDR3 DNA: TGTGCCAGCGGTATGGGACTTCTCGACACAGATACGCAGTATTTT.

In its sample, this clonotype is medium-sized. The chain uses TRBV28 and TRBJ2-1; no definite D call. Germline CDR1 reads MDHEN; CDR2 reads SYDVKM. Trimming left V 10 bases short and J 0 bases short, with 10 bases between. This CDR3 has 13 residues. In nucleotides, the CDR3 is TGTGCCATCGAGAGAGCCTCCTACAATGAGCAGTTCTTC. It specifies CAIERASYNEQFF.

In its sample, this clonotype ranks as medium-sized. The rearrangement uses TRBV27 and TRBJ2-5; D gene uncertain. The CDR3 length is 13 residues. Germline CDR1 and CDR2: MNHEY and SMNVEV (reference sequence). Between the trimmed V and J ends, which lost 3 bases and 5 bases, there was a span of 10 bases. CDR3 nucleotides: TGTGCCAGCAGTTTGAATTTCGGTGAGACCCAGTACTTC. This sequence encodes CASSLNFGETQYF.

V gene TRBV27 combines with J gene TRBJ2-2; D is perhaps TRBD1 (5 bases). Trimming removed 2 bases from V and 4 bases from J, with 17 bases in between. Per germline, CDR1 MNHEY and CDR2 SMNVEV (reference sequence). This CDR3 contains 17 residues. The chain's CDR3 is CASSLRQGGSFTGELFF. The CDR3 DNA reads TGTGCCAGCAGTTTAAGGCAGGGTGGGTCGTTCACCGGGGAGCTGTTTTTT.

This clonotype was detected ten times or more. V gene TRBV20-1 combines with J gene TRBJ1-6, with unresolved D. The CDR3 spans 14 residues. The germline V gene encodes CDR1 DFQATT and CDR2 SNEGSKA (reference sequence). The V end was cut by 0 bases, the J end by 9 bases, with 12 bases between. CDR3 loop: CSAREGRASSPLHF. CDR3 bases: TGCAGTGCTAGAGAAGGCCGGGCTTCTTCACCCCTCCACTTT.